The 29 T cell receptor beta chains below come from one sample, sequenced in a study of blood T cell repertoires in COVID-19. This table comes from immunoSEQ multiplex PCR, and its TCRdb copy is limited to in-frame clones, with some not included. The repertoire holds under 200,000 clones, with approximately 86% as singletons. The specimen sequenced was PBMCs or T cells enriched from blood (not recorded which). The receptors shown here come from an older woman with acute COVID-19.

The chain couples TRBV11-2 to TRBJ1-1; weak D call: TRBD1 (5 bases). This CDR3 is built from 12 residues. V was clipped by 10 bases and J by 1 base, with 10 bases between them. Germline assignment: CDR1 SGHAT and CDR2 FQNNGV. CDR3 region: CAITGGNTEAFF. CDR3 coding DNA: TGTGCCATTACCGGGGGGAACACTGAAGCTTTCTTT.

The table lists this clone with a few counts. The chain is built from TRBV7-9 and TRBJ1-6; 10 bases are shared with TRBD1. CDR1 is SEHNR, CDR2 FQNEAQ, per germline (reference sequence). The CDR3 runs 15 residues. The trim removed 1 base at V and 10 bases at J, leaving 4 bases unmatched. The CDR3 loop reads CASSLGTGGPSPLHF. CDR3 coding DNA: TGTGCCAGCAGCTTAGGGACAGGGGGTCCCTCACCCCTCCACTTT. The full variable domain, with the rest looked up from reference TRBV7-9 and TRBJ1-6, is DTGVSQNPRHKITKRGQNVTFRCDPISEHNRLYWYRQTLGQGPEFLTYFQNEAQLEKSRLLSDRFSAERPKGSFSTLEIQRTEQGDSAMYLCASSLGTGGPSPLHFGNGTRLTVT.

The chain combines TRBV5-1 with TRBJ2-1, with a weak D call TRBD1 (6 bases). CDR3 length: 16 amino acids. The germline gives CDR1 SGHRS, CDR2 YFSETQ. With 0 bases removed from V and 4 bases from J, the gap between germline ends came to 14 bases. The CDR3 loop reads CASSLVGRGDYNEQFF. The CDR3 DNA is TGCGCCAGCAGCTTGGTGGGCAGGGGCGATTACAATGAGCAGTTCTTC.

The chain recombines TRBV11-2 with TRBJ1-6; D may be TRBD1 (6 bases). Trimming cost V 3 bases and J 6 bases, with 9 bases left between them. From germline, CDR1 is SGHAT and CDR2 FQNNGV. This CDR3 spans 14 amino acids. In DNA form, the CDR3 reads TGTGCCAGCAGCTTGGAACAGGGTAATTCACCCCTCCACTTT. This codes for CASSLEQGNSPLHF.

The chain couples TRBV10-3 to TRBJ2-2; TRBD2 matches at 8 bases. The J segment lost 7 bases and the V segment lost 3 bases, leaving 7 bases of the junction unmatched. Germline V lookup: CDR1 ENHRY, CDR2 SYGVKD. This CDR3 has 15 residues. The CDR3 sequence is CAISDNGRAGGELFF. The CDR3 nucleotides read TGTGCCATCAGTGATAACGGGAGGGCCGGCGGGGAGCTGTTTTTT.

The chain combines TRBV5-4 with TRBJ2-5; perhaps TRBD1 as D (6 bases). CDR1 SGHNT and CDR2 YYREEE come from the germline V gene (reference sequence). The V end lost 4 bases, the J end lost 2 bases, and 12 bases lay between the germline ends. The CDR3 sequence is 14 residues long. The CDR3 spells CASSGDIGQETQYF. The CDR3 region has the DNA TGTGCCAGCAGCGGGGACATCGGACAAGAGACCCAGTACTTC. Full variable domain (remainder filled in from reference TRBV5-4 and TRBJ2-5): ETGVTQSPTHLIKTRGQQVTLRCSSQSGHNTVSWYQQALGQGPQFIFQYYREEENGRGNFPPRFSGLQFPNYSSELNVNALELDDSALYLCASSGDIGQETQYFGPGTRLLVL.

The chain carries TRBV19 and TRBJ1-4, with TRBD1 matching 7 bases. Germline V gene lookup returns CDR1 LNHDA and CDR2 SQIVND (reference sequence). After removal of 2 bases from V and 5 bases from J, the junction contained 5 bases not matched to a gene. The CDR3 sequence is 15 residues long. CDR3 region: CASSISTGVNEKLFF. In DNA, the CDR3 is TGTGCCAGTAGTATAAGCACAGGGGTGAATGAAAAACTGTTTTTT.

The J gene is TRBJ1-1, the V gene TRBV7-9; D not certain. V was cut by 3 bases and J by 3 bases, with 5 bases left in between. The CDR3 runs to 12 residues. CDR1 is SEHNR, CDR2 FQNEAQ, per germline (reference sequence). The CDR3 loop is CASSFVDTEAFF. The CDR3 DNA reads TGTGCCAGCAGCTTCGTAGACACTGAAGCTTTCTTT. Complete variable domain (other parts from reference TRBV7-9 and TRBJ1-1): DTGVSQNPRHKITKRGQNVTFRCDPISEHNRLYWYRQTLGQGPEFLTYFQNEAQLEKSRLLSDRFSAERPKGSFSTLEIQRTEQGDSAMYLCASSFVDTEAFFGQGTRLTVV.

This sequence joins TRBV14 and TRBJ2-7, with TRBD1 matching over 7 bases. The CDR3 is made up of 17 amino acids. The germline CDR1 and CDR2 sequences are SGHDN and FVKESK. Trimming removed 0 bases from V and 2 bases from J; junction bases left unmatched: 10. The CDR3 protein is CASSQDRQDRLTYEQYF. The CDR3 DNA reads TGTGCCAGCAGCCAAGACAGGCAGGACAGGCTAACCTACGAGCAGTACTTC.

Here the CDR3 reads CASSQVRQGVGGYTF. CDR3 bases: TGTGCCAGCAGCCAAGTAAGACAGGGAGTAGGCGGCTACACCTTC. The V and J genes are TRBV3-1 (or the pseudogene TRBV3-2) and TRBJ1-2; 7 nucleotides line up with TRBD1. Germline V CDR1 and CDR2: LGHDT, YNNKEL (reference sequence). Trimming at V came to 1 base and at J to 8 bases, leaving 10 bases not matched to a gene. The CDR3 is 15 amino acids.

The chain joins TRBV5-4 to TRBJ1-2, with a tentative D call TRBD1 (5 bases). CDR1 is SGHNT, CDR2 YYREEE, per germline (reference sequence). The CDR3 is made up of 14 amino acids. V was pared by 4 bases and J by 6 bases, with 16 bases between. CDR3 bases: TGTGCCAGCAGCCGCGGTGAGGGGAGGGATGGCTACACCTTC. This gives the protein CASSRGEGRDGYTF.

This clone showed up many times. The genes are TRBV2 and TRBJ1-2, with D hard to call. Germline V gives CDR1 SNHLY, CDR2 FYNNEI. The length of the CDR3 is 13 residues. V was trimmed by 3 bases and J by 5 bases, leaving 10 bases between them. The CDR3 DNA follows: TGTGCCAGCAGTGAGACCACGGGGTATGGCTACACCTTC. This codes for CASSETTGYGYTF.

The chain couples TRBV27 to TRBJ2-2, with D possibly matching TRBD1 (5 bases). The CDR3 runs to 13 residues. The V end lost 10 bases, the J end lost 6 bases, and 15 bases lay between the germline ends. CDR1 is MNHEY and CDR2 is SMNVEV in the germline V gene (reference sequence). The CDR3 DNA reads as TGTGCCAAATCAGGGTTAATCCCCGGGGAGCTGTTTTTT. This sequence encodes CAKSGLIPGELFF.

Here the CDR3 reads CASSLAGTFFDNSPLHF. Written as DNA, the CDR3 is TGTGCCAGCAGCTTAGCGGGGACATTCTTCGATAATTCACCCCTCCACTTT. The chain carries TRBV7-8 and TRBJ1-6; D possibly corresponds to TRBD1 (6 bases). V gave up 0 bases and J gave up 5 bases, with 14 bases separating them. The germline V gene encodes CDR1 SGHVS and CDR2 FQNEAQ. The CDR3 loop spans 17 amino acids. The full variable domain, in which reference TRBV7-8 and TRBJ1-6 provide the parts outside the CDR3, is GAGVSQSPRYKVAKRGQDVALRCDPISGHVSLFWYQQALGQGPEFLTYFQNEAQLDKSGLPSDRFFAERPEGSVSTLKIQRTQQEDSAVYLCASSLAGTFFDNSPLHFGNGTRLTVT.

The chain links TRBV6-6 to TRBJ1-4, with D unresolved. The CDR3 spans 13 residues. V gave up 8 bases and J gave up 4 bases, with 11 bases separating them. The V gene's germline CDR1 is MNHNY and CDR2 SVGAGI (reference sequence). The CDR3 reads CASGQNLNEKLFF. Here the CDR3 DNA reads TGTGCCAGCGGCCAGAACCTTAATGAAAAACTGTTTTTT.

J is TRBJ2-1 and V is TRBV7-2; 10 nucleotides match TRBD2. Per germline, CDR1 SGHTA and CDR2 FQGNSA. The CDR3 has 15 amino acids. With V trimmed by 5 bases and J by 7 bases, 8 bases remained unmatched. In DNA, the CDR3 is TGTGCCAGCAGCCCCGCGAGCGGGAGGGTGAATGAGCAGTTCTTC. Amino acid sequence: CASSPASGRVNEQFF.

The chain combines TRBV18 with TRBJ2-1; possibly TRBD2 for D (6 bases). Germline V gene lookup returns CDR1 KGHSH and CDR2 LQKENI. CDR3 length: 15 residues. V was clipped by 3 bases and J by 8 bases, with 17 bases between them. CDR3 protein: CASSPGLMRRDEQFF. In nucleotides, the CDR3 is TGTGCCAGCTCACCGGGACTTATGAGGAGGGATGAGCAGTTCTTC. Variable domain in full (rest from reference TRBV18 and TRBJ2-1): NAGVMQNPRHLVRRRGQEARLRCSPMKGHSHVYWYRQLPEEGLKFMVYLQKENIIDESGMPKERFSAEFPKEGPSILRIQQVVRGDSAAYFCASSPGLMRRDEQFFGPGTRLTVL.

CDR3 DNA: TGTGCCAGCAGTTTAAATTCCCATCCACCCCTCCACTTT. This translates into CASSLNSHPPLHF. The V and J genes are TRBV12-3 or TRBV12-4 and TRBJ1-6; D is unclear. The CDR3 length is 13 residues. V was pared by 2 bases and J by 11 bases, with 10 bases between.

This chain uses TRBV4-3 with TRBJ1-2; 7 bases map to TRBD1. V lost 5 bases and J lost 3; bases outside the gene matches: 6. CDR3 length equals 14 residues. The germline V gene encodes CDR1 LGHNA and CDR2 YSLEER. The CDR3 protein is CASSDGQAYYGYTF. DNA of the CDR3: TGCGCCAGCAGCGACGGACAGGCTTACTATGGCTACACCTTC.

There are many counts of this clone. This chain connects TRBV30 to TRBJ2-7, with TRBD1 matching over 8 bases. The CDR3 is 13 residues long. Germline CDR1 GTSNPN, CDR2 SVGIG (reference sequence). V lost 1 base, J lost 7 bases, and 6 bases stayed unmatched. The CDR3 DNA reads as TGTGCCTGGAGTGACCAGGGGGCAGGGGAGCAGTACGTC. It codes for CAWSDQGAGEQYV.

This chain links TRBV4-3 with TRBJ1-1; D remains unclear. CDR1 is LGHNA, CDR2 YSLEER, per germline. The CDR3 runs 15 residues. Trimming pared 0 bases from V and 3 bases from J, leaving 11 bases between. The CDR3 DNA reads TGCGCCAGCAGCCAAGAATGGTCGGAGGACACTGAAGCTTTCTTT. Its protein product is CASSQEWSEDTEAFF.

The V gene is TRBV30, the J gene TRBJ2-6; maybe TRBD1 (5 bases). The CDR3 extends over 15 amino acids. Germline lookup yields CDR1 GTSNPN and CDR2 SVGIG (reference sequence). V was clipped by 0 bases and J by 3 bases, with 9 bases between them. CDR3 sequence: CAWSVQVDGANVLTF. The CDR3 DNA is TGTGCCTGGAGTGTACAGGTTGATGGGGCCAACGTCCTGACTTTC.

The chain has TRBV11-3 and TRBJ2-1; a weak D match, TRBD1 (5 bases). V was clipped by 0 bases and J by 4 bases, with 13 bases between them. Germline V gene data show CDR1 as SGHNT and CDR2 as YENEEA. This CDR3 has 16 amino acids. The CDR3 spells CASSLDQSTDYNEQFF. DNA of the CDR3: TGTGCCAGCAGCTTAGATCAATCGACAGATTACAATGAGCAGTTCTTC.

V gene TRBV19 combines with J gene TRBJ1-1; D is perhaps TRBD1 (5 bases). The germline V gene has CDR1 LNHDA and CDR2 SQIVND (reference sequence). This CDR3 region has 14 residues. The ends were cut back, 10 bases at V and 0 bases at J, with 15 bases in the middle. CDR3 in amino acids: CATDGGKLNTEAFF. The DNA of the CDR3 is TGTGCCACTGACGGGGGAAAGTTGAACACTGAAGCTTTCTTT. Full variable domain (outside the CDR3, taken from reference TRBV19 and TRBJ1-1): DGGITQSPKYLFRKEGQNVTLSCEQNLNHDAMYWYRQDPGQGLRLIYYSQIVNDFQKGDIAEGYSVSREKKESFPLTVTSAQKNPTAFYLCATDGGKLNTEAFFGQGTRLTVV.

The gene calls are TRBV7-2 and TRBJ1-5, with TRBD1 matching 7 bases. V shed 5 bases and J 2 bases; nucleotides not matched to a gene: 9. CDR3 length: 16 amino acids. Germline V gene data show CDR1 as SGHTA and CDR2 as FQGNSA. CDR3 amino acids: CASSPQAGGGNQPQHF. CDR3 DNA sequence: TGTGCCAGCAGCCCACAGGCAGGGGGTGGCAATCAGCCCCAGCATTTT.

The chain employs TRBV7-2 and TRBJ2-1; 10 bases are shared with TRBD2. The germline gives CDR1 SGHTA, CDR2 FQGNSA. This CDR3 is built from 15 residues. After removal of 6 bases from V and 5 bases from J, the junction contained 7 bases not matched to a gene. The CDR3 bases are TGTGCCAGCAGTCGACTAGCGGGCCTCCACAATGAGCAGTTCTTC. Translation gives CASSRLAGLHNEQFF.

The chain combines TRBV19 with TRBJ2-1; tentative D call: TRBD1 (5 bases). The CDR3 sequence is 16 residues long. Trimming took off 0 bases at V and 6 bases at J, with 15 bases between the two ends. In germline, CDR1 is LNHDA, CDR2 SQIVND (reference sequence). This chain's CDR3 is CASSIDRAAGPNEQFF. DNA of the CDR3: TGTGCCAGTAGTATAGATCGTGCAGCAGGGCCCAATGAGCAGTTCTTC.

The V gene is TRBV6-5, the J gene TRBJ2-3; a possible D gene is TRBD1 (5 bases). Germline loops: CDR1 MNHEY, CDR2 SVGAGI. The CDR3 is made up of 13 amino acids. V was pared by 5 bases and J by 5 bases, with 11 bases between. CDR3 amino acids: CASSLGAGDTQYF. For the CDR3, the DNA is TGTGCCAGCAGTCTAGGGGCCGGAGATACGCAGTATTTT.

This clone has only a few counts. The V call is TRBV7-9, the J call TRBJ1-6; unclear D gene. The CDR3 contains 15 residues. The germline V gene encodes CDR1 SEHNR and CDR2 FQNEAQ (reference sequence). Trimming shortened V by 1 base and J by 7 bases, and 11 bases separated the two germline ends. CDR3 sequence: CASSLGGGPNSPLHF. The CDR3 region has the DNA TGTGCCAGCAGCTTAGGCGGAGGGCCAAATTCACCCCTCCACTTT.